The 10 T cell receptor beta chains listed next were all sequenced from one sample in a study of shared clonotypes between healthy human individuals. The repertoire was sequenced with immunoSEQ multiplex PCR; TCRdb's copy has only in-frame clones and lacks some. Of roughly 1 million clones in the sample, roughly 80% are singletons; the top ten hold approximately 1.5%. Sequencing was done on a sample of memory CD4+ T cells sorted from blood. Subset indicated: CD45RA-negative fraction. These receptors originate from a man younger than 35 in good health.

The rearrangement links TRBV6-6 to TRBJ1-1; 12 positions match TRBD1. Germline V CDR1 and CDR2: MNHNY, SVGAGI (reference sequence). The V segment lost 6 bases and the J segment 4 bases; nucleotides outside the gene matches: 9. The CDR3 loop spans 16 amino acids. The CDR3 is CASRGGDRGLTTEAFF. The DNA of the CDR3 is TGTGCCAGCAGAGGGGGGGACAGGGGGCTAACCACTGAAGCTTTCTTT.

The rearrangement links TRBV6-5 to TRBJ1-1, with D hard to call. This CDR3 has 15 amino acids. The V gene's germline CDR1 is MNHEY and CDR2 SVGAGI. V was pared by 2 bases and J by 1 base, with 11 bases between. CDR3 bases: TGTGCCAGCAGTTACGTAGCGTTGGGGAACACTGAAGCTTTCTTT. It specifies CASSYVALGNTEAFF.

The V and J genes are TRBV6-1 and TRBJ2-3; weak D call: TRBD2 (6 bases). V gave up 3 bases and J gave up 4 bases, with 17 bases separating them. Germline V gene sequence: CDR1 MNHNS, CDR2 SASEGT. CDR3 length: 16 residues. CDR3 nucleotide sequence: TGTGCCAGCAGTGAGGCCTCCCTAGCGATAGCAGATACGCAGTATTTT. Translated, it gives CASSEASLAIADTQYF.

A few counts support this clone. The gene calls are TRBV2 and TRBJ1-4; possible D gene TRBD1, 5 bases. The CDR3 is 11 residues long. Trimming shortened V by 6 bases and J by 11 bases, and 10 bases separated the two germline ends. Germline V gene sequence: CDR1 SNHLY, CDR2 FYNNEI. As DNA, the CDR3 is TGTGCCAGCAGCTACCAGGGCAAACTGTTTTTT. Translating it yields CASSYQGKLFF. The full variable domain, its missing parts supplied by reference TRBV2 and TRBJ1-4, is EPEVTQTPSHQVTQMGQEVILRCVPISNHLYFYWYRQILGQKVEFLVSFYNNEISEKSEIFDDQFSVERPDGSNFTLKIRSTKLEDSAMYFCASSYQGKLFFGSGTQLSVL.

The count of this clone is one. The V gene is TRBV19, the J gene TRBJ2-7; weak D call: TRBD2 (5 bases). V lost 11 bases and J 5 bases, leaving 22 bases between the germline ends. Germline CDR1 reads LNHDA; CDR2 reads SQIVND (reference sequence). CDR3 length: 14 amino acids. Here the CDR3 DNA reads TGTGCCCGGGGAGCGTCAACAGAAAGGAACGAGCAGTACTTC. The encoded protein is CARGASTERNEQYF.

The chain uses TRBV9 and TRBJ1-6; 9 nucleotides line up with TRBD1. J gave up 5 bases and V 4 bases, and 4 bases lay outside the gene matches. The CDR3 runs 15 residues. The germline V gene encodes CDR1 SGDLS and CDR2 YYNGEE. The CDR3 loop is CASSPQGADNSPLHF. CDR3 in DNA: TGTGCCAGCAGCCCACAGGGGGCGGATAATTCACCCCTCCACTTT.

V gene TRBV27 combines with J gene TRBJ1-3; no reliable D call. V was shortened by 0 bases and J by 4 bases, with 10 bases between the two germline ends. The CDR3 runs 15 residues. Germline CDR1 is MNHEY and CDR2 is SMNVEV (reference sequence). The CDR3 DNA reads as TGTGCCAGCAGTTTATCAGGGCTAAACGGAAACACCATATATTTT. The encoded protein is CASSLSGLNGNTIYF.

The chain has TRBV2 and TRBJ2-5, with 7 bases identical to TRBD1. V trimming: 3 bases; J trimming: 3 bases; junction bases outside the gene matches: 4. This CDR3 region has 14 residues. The germline CDR1 and CDR2 sequences are SNHLY and FYNNEI. The CDR3 DNA follows: TGTGCCAGCAGTGAGGGGACAGCCAAAGAGACCCAGTACTTC. Translated, it gives CASSEGTAKETQYF. The whole variable domain, filled in from reference TRBV2 and TRBJ2-5, reads EPEVTQTPSHQVTQMGQEVILRCVPISNHLYFYWYRQILGQKVEFLVSFYNNEISEKSEIFDDQFSVERPDGSNFTLKIRSTKLEDSAMYFCASSEGTAKETQYFGPGTRLLVL.

The rearrangement links TRBV7-6 to TRBJ1-2; 7 bases match TRBD1. The CDR3 has 15 amino acids. Germline V gives CDR1 SGHVS, CDR2 FNYEAQ. The junction had 6 bases not matched to a gene; V was cut back by 1 base and J by 4 bases. The CDR3 reads CASSLGPGQIYGYTF. CDR3 DNA: TGTGCCAGCAGCTTAGGTCCGGGACAGATCTATGGCTACACCTTC.

This clone was seen at least ten times. V and J are TRBV10-3 and TRBJ1-4, with D uncertain. The germline V and J ends were trimmed by 3 bases and 0 bases, with 14 bases remaining between them. Germline V gene lookup returns CDR1 ENHRY and CDR2 SYGVKD. This CDR3 has 17 residues. The CDR3 DNA sequence: TGTGCCATCAGTGATCCCGACGGATTTGCAACTAATGAAAAACTGTTTTTT. As protein: CAISDPDGFATNEKLFF.